Listed below are T cell receptor beta chains from one sample, sequenced in a study of OX40 agonist ivuxolimab in advanced cancers. Clones were sequenced by immunoSEQ multiplex PCR, and TCRdb holds only the in-frame ones, with some missing. The profile shows more than 50,000 clones, 85% of them singletons. Sequencing was performed on CD4+ or CD8+ T cells sorted from blood, taken in a trial of the OX40 agonist ivuxolimab. The receptors originated from an adult with an advanced solid tumor such as melanoma, head and neck, liver or kidney cancer. The CDR3 runs from the conserved cysteine through the conserved F or W. The D gene is left open where the match is weak. Rows give clone size only sometimes, using once, few, many, or a class for an expanded clone.

-,TRBJ2-3,once,TRBV5-6,CASSLVRGASTDTQYF,TGTGCCAGCAGCTTGGTGCGGGGTGCTAGCACAGATACGCAGTATTTT
TRBD2,TRBJ2-2,-,TRBV14,CASSQAGLGYTGELFF,TGTGCCAGCAGCCAAGCGGGACTAGGTTACACCGGGGAGCTGTTTTTT
TRBD1,TRBJ1-4,-,TRBV5-6,CASRERQGNEKLFF,TGTGCCAGCAGAGAACGACAGGGGAATGAAAAACTGTTTTTT
-,TRBJ1-5,many,TRBV28,CASTEELGGNQPQHF,TGTGCCAGCACGGAGGAACTGGGAGGGAATCAGCCCCAGCATTTT
-,TRBJ2-1,few,TRBV11-2,CASSYVGTGYNEQFF,TGTGCCAGCAGCTACGTAGGGACGGGCTACAATGAGCAGTTCTTC
TRBD1,TRBJ1-1,-,TRBV6-5,CASRRNRGSTEAFF,TGTGCCAGCAGGCGGAACAGGGGGTCCACTGAAGCTTTCTTT
-,TRBJ1-2,-,TRBV7-8,CASSLKANGYTF,TGTGCCAGCAGCCTCAAAGCCAATGGCTACACCTTC
-,TRBJ1-5,-,TRBV6-1,CASSLAGSSNQPQHF,TGTGCCAGCTCGTTAGCCGGGAGCAGCAATCAGCCCCAGCATTTT
-,TRBJ2-5,-,TRBV6-5,CASSYDTALETQYF,TGTGCCAGCAGTTACGACACCGCGTTGGAGACCCAGTACTTC
-,TRBJ2-1,few,TRBV6-1,CATWEDNYNEQFF,TGTGCCACGTGGGAGGACAACTACAATGAGCAGTTCTTC
-,TRBJ1-1,-,TRBV6-4,CASYTQPGNTNTEAFF,TGTGCCAGTTATACACAACCGGGGAATACGAACACTGAAGCTTTCTTT
-,TRBJ1-2,-,TRBV5-5,CASSPDGFSNYGYTF,TGTGCCAGCAGCCCGGATGGTTTCTCTAACTATGGCTACACCTTC
-,TRBJ2-3,few,TRBV7-2,CASSSTSRTQYF,TGTGCCAGCAGTTCGACTAGTCGTACGCAGTATTTT
TRBD1,TRBJ2-5,-,TRBV18,CASSRQGVKDETQYF,TGTGCCAGCTCGCGCCAGGGGGTGAAAGACGAGACCCAGTACTTC
-,TRBJ1-1,-,TRBV6-5,CASSSTGMNTEAFF,TGTGCCAGCAGTTCGACGGGCATGAACACTGAAGCTTTCTTT
-,TRBJ1-2,-,TRBV7-2,CASSADRTYEGYTF,TGTGCCAGCAGCGCTGACAGGACCTATGAGGGCTACACCTTC
-,TRBJ2-7,-,TRBV5-6,CASIQQGSYEQYF,TGTGCCAGCATCCAACAGGGTTCCTACGAGCAGTACTTC
-,TRBJ1-3,once,TRBV18,CASSPLSPGQLSSGNTIYF,TGTGCCAGCTCACCCCTCTCACCGGGACAACTTTCCTCTGGAAACACCATATATTTT
-,TRBJ1-1,-,TRBV11-3,CASSAEDNTEAFF,TGTGCCAGCAGCGCGGAGGATAACACTGAAGCTTTCTTT
TRBD1,TRBJ2-5,once,TRBV19,CASRSPGTGMKETQYF,TGTGCCAGTAGATCGCCTGGGACAGGGATGAAGGAGACCCAGTACTTC
-,TRBJ1-4,-,TRBV19,CASSPEHGTNEKLFF,TGTGCCAGTAGTCCCGAACACGGAACTAATGAAAAACTGTTTTTT
TRBD1,TRBJ1-6,few,TRBV11-3,CASSLDLRGRPLHF,TGTGCCAGCAGCTTAGATCTCAGGGGGAGACCCCTCCACTTT
-,TRBJ1-4,-,TRBV9,CASSVGDATNEKLFF,TGTGCCAGCAGCGTAGGGGATGCAACTAATGAAAAACTGTTTTTT
-,TRBJ1-4,-,TRBV4-1,CASKRAGEKLFF,TGCGCCAGCAAGAGGGCTGGCGAAAAACTGTTTTTT
-,TRBJ2-1,once,TRBV6-1,CASSPHGVYNEQFF,TGTGCCAGCAGTCCTCATGGGGTTTACAATGAGCAGTTCTTC
TRBD1,TRBJ2-7,-,TRBV6-1,CASSEPTGQGILVAYEQYF,TGTGCCAGCAGTGAACCTACTGGACAGGGAATATTAGTGGCCTACGAGCAGTACTTC
-,TRBJ1-4,-,TRBV21-1,CASSISMGQGREKLFF,TGTGCCAGCAGCATCAGCATGGGACAGGGACGTGAAAAACTGTTTTTT
-,TRBJ1-5,few,TRBV2,CASSEGSVQPQHF,TGTGCCAGCAGTGAAGGCTCCGTCCAGCCCCAGCATTTT
-,TRBJ2-7,once,TRBV7-9,CASSLFNRDTPLPHYKQYF,TGTGCCAGCAGTCTCTTCAACCGGGACACGCCACTCCCTCACTACAAGCAGTACTTC
TRBD2,TRBJ2-3,-,TRBV29-1,CSVLRGGAEDTQYF,TGCAGCGTTCTTCGGGGGGGGGCGGAAGATACGCAGTATTTT
-,TRBJ1-6,-,TRBV6-1,CASRGGQLYSPLHF,TGTGCCAGCCGGGGAGGACAGTTATATTCACCCCTCCACTTT
-,TRBJ2-7,-,TRBV19,CASKDLPTHEQYF,TGTGCCAGTAAGGACCTACCTACTCACGAGCAGTACTTC
TRBD2,TRBJ2-5,-,TRBV5-1,CASSLGVGRVQETQYF,TGCGCCAGCAGCTTGGGGGTAGGGAGGGTACAAGAGACCCAGTACTTC
-,TRBJ2-7,-,TRBV21-1,CASSLFRQVISYEQYF,TGTGCCAGCAGCTTATTTCGACAGGTAATTTCCTACGAGCAGTACTTC
-,TRBJ1-1,-,TRBV7-9,CASSATMNTEAFF,TGTGCCAGCAGCGCCACTATGAACACTGAAGCTTTCTTT
TRBD2,TRBJ2-7,-,TRBV6-6,CASSASLAGGSEYF,TGTGCCAGCAGTGCCTCACTAGCGGGAGGGTCGGAGTACTTC
TRBD2,TRBJ2-7,-,TRBV9,CASSAGGGRSEQYF,TGTGCCAGCAGCGCAGGCGGGGGGCGTAGTGAGCAGTACTTC
TRBD2,TRBJ2-7,-,TRBV4-3,CASSRGLAGNYEQYF,TGCGCCAGCAGCCGCGGACTAGCTGGAAACTACGAGCAGTACTTC
-,TRBJ1-2,-,TRBV28,CASRPHFLFGYTF,TGTGCCAGCAGGCCCCATTTTCTATTCGGCTACACCTTC
-,TRBJ2-2,-,TRBV19,CASSLRTGTGELFF,TGTGCCAGTAGTCTGCGGACGGGGACCGGGGAGCTGTTTTTT
TRBD1,TRBJ1-1,-,TRBV18,CASSLISGTGFMANTEAFF,TGTGCCAGCTCACTTATTTCCGGGACAGGGTTCATGGCGAACACTGAAGCTTTCTTT
TRBD2,TRBJ2-3,-,TRBV28,CASSDSLGLGGLSDTQYF,TGTGCCAGCAGCGATTCCTTGGGACTAGGGGGTTTGTCAGATACGCAGTATTTT
TRBD2,TRBJ2-7,-,TRBV18,CASSRNQLAGSYEQYF,TGTGCCAGCTCACGAAATCAACTAGCGGGCTCCTACGAGCAGTACTTC
-,TRBJ2-7,-,TRBV19,CASRDGAYEQYF,TGTGCCAGTAGAGACGGCGCGTACGAGCAGTACTTC